Sequencing of this TCR beta chain was carried out in a study of cytomegalovirus exposure and HLA in healthy donors. The wider study: A subsequent analysis stated that the 90 to 150 validation repertoires were run on the same platform as the roughly 670 first-cohort repertoires. Study-wide results and limits: Most TCR sequences showed up rarely, but some public TCRs showed up in many donors.

The ends lost 4 bases at V and 3 bases at J; junction bases unmatched: 7. The CDR3 spans 16 residues. Germline V gives CDR1 LGHNA, CDR2 YSLEER. Sequenced by immunoSEQ multiplex PCR; TCRdb stores in-frame clones only, minus some. The data show some 69,000 clones, with under 96% seen just once and about 4.5% held by the top ten. Details on this clone: What it binds is unknown.

The J gene is TRBJ2-1, the V gene TRBV4-3, with 9 bases aligning to TRBD2. Sequenced: PBMCs. This sequence originates from a woman under 30 in good health and CMV-seropositive. The CDR3 DNA follows: TGCGCCAGCAGCCGGACCTATAGCGGGAGCTACAATGAGCAGTTCTTC. It translates to CASSRTYSGSYNEQFF.